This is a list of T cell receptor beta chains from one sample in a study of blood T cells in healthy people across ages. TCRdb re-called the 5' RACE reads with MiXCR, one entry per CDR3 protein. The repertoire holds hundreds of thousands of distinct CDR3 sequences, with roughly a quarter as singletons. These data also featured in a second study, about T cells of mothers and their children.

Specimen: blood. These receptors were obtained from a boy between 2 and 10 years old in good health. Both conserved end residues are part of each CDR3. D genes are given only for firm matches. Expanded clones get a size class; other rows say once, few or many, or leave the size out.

CDR3aa: CASMQGNEQFF
CDR3nt: TGTGCCAGTATGCAGGGTAATGAGCAGTTCTTC
abundance: .
j_gene: TRBJ2-1
d_gene: .
v_gene: TRBV27

CDR3aa: CASSRGLAGGQETQYF
CDR3nt: TGCGCCAGCAGCCGCGGACTAGCGGGAGGCCAAGAGACCCAGTACTTC
abundance: .
j_gene: TRBJ2-5
d_gene: TRBD2
v_gene: TRBV4-1

CDR3aa: CASSGGGGHHGYTF
CDR3nt: TGTGCCAGCAGTGGCGGTGGGGGCCACCATGGCTACACCTTC
abundance: .
j_gene: TRBJ1-2
d_gene: .
v_gene: TRBV27

CDR3aa: CASSEGPMNKQTQYF
CDR3nt: TGTGCCAGCAGTGAAGGACCCATGAACAAGCAGACCCAGTACTTC
abundance: .
j_gene: TRBJ2-5
d_gene: .
v_gene: TRBV25-1

CDR3aa: CSAWASPSKGETQYF
CDR3nt: TGCAGTGCCTGGGCCTCCCCGTCGAAGGGAGAGACCCAGTACTTC
abundance: .
j_gene: TRBJ2-5
d_gene: .
v_gene: TRBV20-1

CDR3aa: CASSQEPPATGSDYGYTF
CDR3nt: TGTGCCAGCAGCCAAGAGCCCCCCGCGACAGGCTCGGACTATGGCTACACCTTC
abundance: .
j_gene: TRBJ1-2
d_gene: .
v_gene: TRBV3-1

CDR3aa: CASSPFSGRSNGELFF
CDR3nt: TGTGCCAGCAGCCCCTTCAGCGGGAGATCGAACGGGGAGCTGTTTTTT
abundance: .
j_gene: TRBJ2-2
d_gene: TRBD2
v_gene: TRBV7-7

CDR3aa: CSARDLHEQFF
CDR3nt: TGCAGTGCTAGAGATCTCCATGAGCAGTTCTTC
abundance: once
j_gene: TRBJ2-1
d_gene: .
v_gene: TRBV20-1

CDR3aa: CSAIGLALGSYNEQFF
CDR3nt: TGCAGTGCTATCGGACTAGCTCTTGGGTCCTACAATGAGCAGTTCTTC
abundance: few
j_gene: TRBJ2-1
d_gene: TRBD2
v_gene: TRBV20-1

CDR3aa: CASRGQVVNEQFF
CDR3nt: TGTGCCAGCCGGGGACAGGTTGTCAATGAGCAGTTCTTC
abundance: .
j_gene: TRBJ2-1
d_gene: TRBD1
v_gene: TRBV11-1

CDR3aa: CASSPAARRFNEKLFF
CDR3nt: TGTGCCAGCAGCCCGGCGGCTCGCAGATTTAATGAAAAACTGTTTTTT
abundance: few
j_gene: TRBJ1-4
d_gene: .
v_gene: TRBV7-6

CDR3aa: CSARAAGLLYNEQFF
CDR3nt: TGCAGTGCTAGAGCCGCGGGACTCCTTTACAATGAGCAGTTCTTC
abundance: .
j_gene: TRBJ2-1
d_gene: .
v_gene: TRBV20-1

CDR3aa: CASSLSGSPSDEQFF
CDR3nt: TGTGCCAGCAGTTTGTCCGGGTCCCCTTCTGATGAGCAGTTCTTC
abundance: few
j_gene: TRBJ2-1
d_gene: .
v_gene: TRBV12-3/TRBV12-4

CDR3aa: CASSSTGVAYNEQFF
CDR3nt: TGTGCCAGCAGCTCAACAGGGGTCGCCTACAATGAGCAGTTCTTC
abundance: few
j_gene: TRBJ2-1
d_gene: TRBD1
v_gene: TRBV7-9

CDR3aa: CASSDRENEKLFF
CDR3nt: TGTGCCAGTTCGGACAGGGAGAATGAAAAACTGTTTTTT
abundance: .
j_gene: TRBJ1-4
d_gene: TRBD1
v_gene: TRBV19

CDR3aa: CASSSISGGAEGEQFF
CDR3nt: TGTGCCAGCAGCTCTATTAGCGGGGGGGCCGAAGGTGAACAGTTCTTC
abundance: .
j_gene: TRBJ2-1
d_gene: TRBD2
v_gene: TRBV7-9

CDR3aa: CASNGQGVTEAFF
CDR3nt: TGTGCCAGCAACGGACAGGGGGTAACTGAAGCTTTCTTT
abundance: few
j_gene: TRBJ1-1
d_gene: TRBD1
v_gene: TRBV2

CDR3aa: CSAIGKLGNEQFF
CDR3nt: TGCAGTGCGATTGGGAAATTAGGAAATGAGCAGTTCTTC
abundance: few
j_gene: TRBJ2-1
d_gene: .
v_gene: TRBV20-1

CDR3aa: CASSVDPVTDYGYTF
CDR3nt: TGTGCCAGCAGCGTAGACCCGGTTACGGACTATGGCTACACCTTC
abundance: .
j_gene: TRBJ1-2
d_gene: .
v_gene: TRBV9

CDR3aa: CASSYSGLAGVVTGELFF
CDR3nt: TGTGCCAGCAGTTACTCGGGACTAGCGGGAGTTGTCACCGGGGAGCTGTTTTTT
abundance: .
j_gene: TRBJ2-2
d_gene: TRBD2
v_gene: TRBV6-5

CDR3aa: CAIMDRFGYGYTF
CDR3nt: TGTGCCATCATGGACCGATTCGGCTATGGCTACACCTTC
abundance: .
j_gene: TRBJ1-2
d_gene: .
v_gene: TRBV10-3

CDR3aa: CAIRDAVYEQYF
CDR3nt: TGTGCCATCAGGGACGCCGTATACGAGCAGTACTTC
abundance: once
j_gene: TRBJ2-7
d_gene: .
v_gene: TRBV10-3

CDR3aa: CASTYTGTTEAFF
CDR3nt: TGTGCCAGCACCTACACGGGCACCACTGAAGCTTTCTTT
abundance: few
j_gene: TRBJ1-1
d_gene: .
v_gene: TRBV6-6

CDR3aa: CASSSPGLETQYF
CDR3nt: TGCGCCAGCAGCTCGCCGGGGCTCGAGACCCAGTACTTC
abundance: .
j_gene: TRBJ2-5
d_gene: .
v_gene: TRBV5-1

CDR3aa: CSARDRLISSYEQYF
CDR3nt: TGCAGTGCTAGAGATCGGCTAATAAGCTCCTACGAGCAGTACTTC
abundance: few
j_gene: TRBJ2-7
d_gene: .
v_gene: TRBV20-1

CDR3aa: CSTAGGQGIYGYTF
CDR3nt: TGCAGTACAGCCGGGGGTCAAGGGATCTATGGCTACACCTTC
abundance: .
j_gene: TRBJ1-2
d_gene: .
v_gene: TRBV20-1

CDR3aa: CSASGASGVQETQYF
CDR3nt: TGCAGTGCTAGTGGGGCTAGCGGGGTTCAAGAGACCCAGTACTTC
abundance: .
j_gene: TRBJ2-5
d_gene: TRBD2
v_gene: TRBV20-1

CDR3aa: CSAQQRNRGLVNTEAFF
CDR3nt: TGCAGTGCCCAACAAAGGAACAGGGGGCTGGTGAACACTGAAGCTTTCTTT
abundance: .
j_gene: TRBJ1-1
d_gene: TRBD1
v_gene: TRBV20-1

CDR3aa: CASSFPEQGYEQYF
CDR3nt: TGTGCCAGCAGCTTTCCCGAACAGGGATACGAGCAGTACTTC
abundance: many
j_gene: TRBJ2-7
d_gene: .
v_gene: TRBV7-9

CDR3aa: CASSTIAENTDTQYF
CDR3nt: TGTGCCAGCAGTACTATAGCGGAGAACACAGATACGCAGTATTTT
abundance: .
j_gene: TRBJ2-3
d_gene: .
v_gene: TRBV28

CDR3aa: CASGDRGLTNEKLFF
CDR3nt: TGTGCCAGCGGCGACAGGGGGCTGACTAATGAAAAACTGTTTTTT
abundance: .
j_gene: TRBJ1-4
d_gene: TRBD1
v_gene: TRBV2

CDR3aa: CASSSRDSRSDEQFF
CDR3nt: TGTGCCAGCAGCTCCCGGGACTCCCGGTCCGATGAGCAGTTCTTC
abundance: .
j_gene: TRBJ2-1
d_gene: .
v_gene: TRBV7-9

CDR3aa: CASSPIDNPYEQYF
CDR3nt: TGTGCCAGCAGTCCCATCGACAACCCCTACGAGCAGTACTTC
abundance: few
j_gene: TRBJ2-7
d_gene: .
v_gene: TRBV27

CDR3aa: CASTRGLSVEELFF
CDR3nt: TGTGCCAGCACGAGGGGCCTTTCGGTGGAGGAGCTGTTTTTT
abundance: few
j_gene: TRBJ2-2
d_gene: .
v_gene: TRBV7-9

CDR3aa: CASSSGGDEQYF
CDR3nt: TGTGCCAGCAGCTCTGGGGGGGACGAGCAGTACTTC
abundance: .
j_gene: TRBJ2-7
d_gene: TRBD2
v_gene: TRBV7-9

CDR3aa: CASSEGAAGENTGELFF
CDR3nt: TGTGCCAGCAGTGAAGGGGCAGCGGGGGAGAACACCGGGGAGCTGTTTTTT
abundance: few
j_gene: TRBJ2-2
d_gene: TRBD2
v_gene: TRBV25-1

CDR3aa: CASSSTGTAADTQYF
CDR3nt: TGTGCCAGCAGCTCCACCGGGACTGCCGCAGATACGCAGTATTTT
abundance: .
j_gene: TRBJ2-3
d_gene: .
v_gene: TRBV7-3

CDR3aa: CASSFSRRGNTIYF
CDR3nt: TGTGCCAGCAGTTTCAGCAGGAGGGGAAACACCATATATTTT
abundance: .
j_gene: TRBJ1-3
d_gene: .
v_gene: TRBV6-5

CDR3aa: CASSLAGGYEVFF
CDR3nt: TGCGCCAGCAGCTTGGCCGGCGGGTACGAGGTTTTCTTT
abundance: .
j_gene: TRBJ1-1
d_gene: .
v_gene: TRBV5-1

CDR3aa: CASSLRDSGPYEQYF
CDR3nt: TGCGCCAGCAGTTTAAGGGACAGCGGGCCCTACGAGCAGTACTTC
abundance: .
j_gene: TRBJ2-7
d_gene: .
v_gene: TRBV5-1

CDR3aa: CSAPLQGVGDGYTF
CDR3nt: TGCAGTGCACCCCTACAGGGGGTAGGGGATGGCTACACCTTC
abundance: once
j_gene: TRBJ1-2
d_gene: TRBD1
v_gene: TRBV20-1

CDR3aa: CASSVGMGGNQPQHF
CDR3nt: TGTGCCAGCAGCGTGGGGATGGGTGGCAATCAGCCCCAGCATTTT
abundance: .
j_gene: TRBJ1-5
d_gene: .
v_gene: TRBV5-5

CDR3aa: CASSSARQSHNEQFF
CDR3nt: TGTGCCAGCAGCTCCGCGAGGCAAAGCCACAATGAGCAGTTCTTC
abundance: .
j_gene: TRBJ2-1
d_gene: .
v_gene: TRBV3-1

CDR3aa: CASSFGAAKNIQYF
CDR3nt: TGTGCCAGCAGTTTCGGCGCAGCCAAAAACATTCAGTACTTC
abundance: many
j_gene: TRBJ2-4
d_gene: .
v_gene: TRBV12-3/TRBV12-4

CDR3aa: CSARVYGYEQFF
CDR3nt: TGCAGTGCTAGAGTTTACGGCTATGAGCAGTTCTTC
abundance: few
j_gene: TRBJ2-1
d_gene: .
v_gene: TRBV20-1

CDR3aa: CASSQLGMGGEETQYF
CDR3nt: TGTGCCAGCAGCCAGCTGGGAATGGGGGGGGAAGAGACCCAGTACTTC
abundance: few
j_gene: TRBJ2-5
d_gene: TRBD2
v_gene: TRBV4-2

CDR3aa: CSAPPTGMKAFF
CDR3nt: TGCAGTGCACCCCCGACAGGGATGAAAGCTTTCTTT
abundance: .
j_gene: TRBJ1-1
d_gene: TRBD1
v_gene: TRBV20-1

CDR3aa: CSARGEYEQYF
CDR3nt: TGCAGTGCTAGGGGGGAATACGAGCAGTACTTC
abundance: .
j_gene: TRBJ2-7
d_gene: .
v_gene: TRBV20-1

CDR3aa: CASSLYGARQETQYF
CDR3nt: TGTGCCAGCAGTTTATACGGGGCCCGTCAAGAGACCCAGTACTTC
abundance: .
j_gene: TRBJ2-5
d_gene: .
v_gene: TRBV27

CDR3aa: CASSQELQGTGSSGANVLTF
CDR3nt: TGCGCCAGCAGCCAAGAGTTGCAGGGGACAGGCAGCTCTGGGGCCAACGTCCTGACTTTC
abundance: few
j_gene: TRBJ2-6
d_gene: TRBD1
v_gene: TRBV4-3

CDR3aa: CASSLGTAETQYF
CDR3nt: TGTGCCAGCAGTTTAGGTACAGCGGAGACCCAGTACTTC
abundance: .
j_gene: TRBJ2-5
d_gene: .
v_gene: TRBV11-2

CDR3aa: CASSLSPGGNGYTF
CDR3nt: TGTGCCAGCAGTTTGAGCCCAGGGGGCAATGGCTACACCTTC
abundance: few
j_gene: TRBJ1-2
d_gene: TRBD1
v_gene: TRBV12-3/TRBV12-4